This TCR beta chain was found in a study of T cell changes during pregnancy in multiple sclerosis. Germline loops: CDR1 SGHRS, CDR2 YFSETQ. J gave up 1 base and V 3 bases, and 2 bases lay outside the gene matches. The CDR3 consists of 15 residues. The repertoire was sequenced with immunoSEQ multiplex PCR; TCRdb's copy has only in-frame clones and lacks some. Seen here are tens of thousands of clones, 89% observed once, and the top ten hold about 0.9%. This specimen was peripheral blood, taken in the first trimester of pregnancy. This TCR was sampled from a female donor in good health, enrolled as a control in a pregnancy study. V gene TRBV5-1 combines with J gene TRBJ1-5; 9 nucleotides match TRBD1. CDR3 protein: CASSWGQGSNQPQHF. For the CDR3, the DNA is TGCGCCAGCAGCTGGGGACAGGGCAGCAATCAGCCCCAGCATTTT.